The clone carrying this TCR beta chain was seen at least ten times. MiXCR, run by TCRdb on the 5' RACE reads, gives a single entry per CDR3 protein. The table has roughly 62,000 distinct CDR3 sequences, 3.7% seen once. The sample belongs to a study of neurological immune-mediated disorders. Germline V gene lookup returns CDR1 SGHRS and CDR2 YFSETQ. With V trimmed by 4 bases and J by 5 bases, 11 bases remained unmatched. CDR3 length: 15 residues. Material for sequencing was PBMCs. The rearrangement links TRBV5-1 to TRBJ1-1, with 7 positions matching TRBD1. The source of this sequence is a woman between 45 and 65 years old with multiple sclerosis. The CDR3 region has the DNA TGCGCCAGCAGCCTAAGTAGACAGGGTGGGACTGAAGCTTTCTTT. Translating gives CASSLSRQGGTEAFF. The variable domain in full, completed from reference TRBV5-1 and TRBJ1-1, reads KAGVTQTPRYLIKTRGQQVTLSCSPISGHRSVSWYQQTPGQGLQFLFEYFSETQRNKGNFPGRFSGRQFSNSRSEMNVSTLELGDSALYLCASSLSRQGGTEAFFGQGTRLTVV.